This T cell receptor (beta chain) derives from a study of breast tumors, draining lymph nodes, adjacent tissues (dated by TCRdb to 2016 to 2017). Background on the whole study: In breast cancer patients, the study compared the TCR beta repertoires of tumor, adjacent nontumor tissue and axillary lymph nodes. The study aimed to assess the relationships and possible T-cell exchange between tumor, surrounding tissue and draining lymph node repertoires in human breast cancer. Broad study findings and their caveats: A scenario in which most tumor T cells derive from the lymph node and then expand within tumor tissue was judged to be consistent with the data. The study presented the conclusion that tumor T cells originate in lymph nodes as consistent with a hypothesis, not as something directly demonstrated. Tumor and nontumor tissue repertoires were found to be significantly more similar in luminal-like than in basal-like breast cancer. Tumor T-cell repertoires showed less diversity than lymph node repertoires and more diversity than nontumor tissue repertoires, and tumor T-cell repertoires showed preferential V and J gene usage.

The lymph node samples were taken from the axillary draining lymph nodes of breast cancer patients. The germline V gene (reference sequence) yields MNHEY for CDR1 and SMNVEV for CDR2. The CDR3 spans 13 residues, from the cysteine through the phenylalanine. Just the 39-base CDR3 DNA is kept, in frame starting at base 1. The trim is 0 bases for V and 4 bases for J, with a gap of 7 bases between the germline ends. This clonotype came up many times. Its antigen remains unidentified. Base qualities are not provided; no much larger clone lies one nucleotide away. TCRdb records Illumina HiSeq 2000 as the sequencer. TCR beta chain libraries were generated through multiplex PCR amplification. The amplified TCR beta chain products were analyzed by high-throughput sequencing. TCRdb's own reprocessing of the public reads used fastp at Q25 and MiXCR and kept productive beta chains. Here each entry gathers all rows of one CDR3 protein and keeps the most common genes and DNA. This sample lists roughly 110,000 distinct CDR3 sequences; less than 40% were detected once. Around 6% of the sample belongs to the ten largest clones.

The clonotype comes from a female donor with breast cancer. Some clones in this sample may be carry-over from other donors' samples. The chain uses TRBV27 and TRBJ2-7, with the D gene not confidently named. The sequenced sample consisted of axillary lymph node tissue. The bases read TGTGCCAGCAGTTTATCCGGTATGTACGAGCAGTACTTC. Its protein product is CASSLSGMYEQYF.